A selection of T cell receptor beta chains follows, all from one sample in a study of CD8 T cells in ankylosing spondylitis. TCRdb analysed the 5' RACE reads with MiXCR anew, one entry per CDR3 protein. The sample yields over 700,000 distinct CDR3 sequences, roughly 19% seen once. Sequencing was performed on blood, either unsorted or a sorted T cell fraction (not recorded which). The receptors were sampled from a male donor with ankylosing spondylitis. CDR3s include the opening cysteine and the closing phenylalanine or tryptophan. D genes are given only for firm matches. Some rows mark clone size as missing; the rest say once, few, many or name a class of expanded clone.

>TRBJ2-5|TRBV9|NA|TRBD2
TGTGCCAGCAACGTAGCTGGGCTAGCGGGGTCTCGGGGAGAGACCCAGTACTTC
CASNVAGLAGSRGETQYF
>TRBJ2-3|TRBV7-9|NA|TRBD2
TGTGCCAGCAGTCCGAGCGGGAGGGCAGATACGCAGTATTTT
CASSPSGRADTQYF
>TRBJ1-1|TRBV5-6|few|NA
TGTGCCAGCAGCTTGGGGGGGGTATCGAACACTGAAGCTTTCTTT
CASSLGGVSNTEAFF
>TRBJ2-4|TRBV4-1|NA|NA
TGCGCCAGCAGCTACAACATCGGCCGGTCAAACATTCAGTACTTC
CASSYNIGRSNIQYF
>TRBJ2-7|TRBV12-3/TRBV12-4|many|NA
TGTGCCAGCAGTTCCTTAGGAGAGCAGTACTTC
CASSSLGEQYF
>TRBJ2-1|TRBV10-3|NA|TRBD2
TGTGCCACCCAAGGACTAGCGGGTCCACCGAGCTCCTACAATGAGCAGTTCTTC
CATQGLAGPPSSYNEQFF
>TRBJ1-5|TRBV21-1|few|NA
TGTGCCAGCAGCCGGGTCCTGGACACCAATCAGCCCCAGCATTTT
CASSRVLDTNQPQHF
>TRBJ2-1|TRBV27|many|TRBD2
TGTGCCAGCAGCCGACTAGCGGGGGGCCCCTACAATGAGCAGTTCTTC
CASSRLAGGPYNEQFF
>TRBJ2-7|TRBV7-3|few|NA
TGTGCCAGCAGCTTAACGTCCTCCGCGCAGCAGTACTTC
CASSLTSSAQQYF
>TRBJ1-1|TRBV10-3|few|NA
TGTGCCATCAAGAGGACGGGGGACACTGAAGCTTTCTTT
CAIKRTGDTEAFF
>TRBJ1-1|TRBV20-1|NA|TRBD1
TGCAGTGCACGACAGGGGGAGGACACTGAAGCTTTCTTT
CSARQGEDTEAFF
>TRBJ2-3|TRBV20-1|few|NA
TGCAGTGCTACGCGTGAGGGCACAGATACGCAGTATTTT
CSATREGTDTQYF
>TRBJ2-3|TRBV12-3/TRBV12-4|NA|TRBD1
TGTGCCAGCGGACAGGGGTCGGGCACAGATACGCAGTATTTT
CASGQGSGTDTQYF
>TRBJ2-7|TRBV29-1|few|TRBD1
TGCAGCGTCCCAGGGACAGGCTACGAGCAGTACTTC
CSVPGTGYEQYF
>TRBJ2-7|TRBV5-1|NA|NA
TGCGCCAGCCGGCGACAGACGAGCTCCTACGAGCAGTACTTC
CASRRQTSSYEQYF
>TRBJ2-6|TRBV4-1|few|NA
TGCGCCAGCAGCCAAATCAGCTCTGGGGCCAACGTCCTGACTTTC
CASSQISSGANVLTF
>TRBJ2-7|TRBV29-1|NA|NA
TGCAGCGTTGAAAAGGGGGACGTCGAGCAGTACTTC
CSVEKGDVEQYF